Below, 25 T cell receptor beta chains from the same sample are listed, as sequenced in a study of shared clonotypes between healthy human individuals. Sequenced by immunoSEQ multiplex PCR; TCRdb stores in-frame clones only, minus some. The sample lists some 2,100,000 clones, 90% to 97% occurring once. The sample consisted of naive CD4+ T cells sorted from blood. Subset specified: CD45RA+ positively selected. All receptors come from a man aged 18 to 29 in good health.

The CDR3 region has the DNA TGTGCCAGCAGCTTTTACGGGAACACTGAAGCTTTCTTT. Translating it yields CASSFYGNTEAFF. The V and J genes are TRBV7-2 and TRBJ1-1; D not certain. This CDR3 has 13 amino acids. Germline V gene data show CDR1 as SGHTA and CDR2 as FQGNSA. Trimming pared 3 bases from V and 1 base from J, leaving 6 bases between.

The rearrangement joins TRBV9 to TRBJ2-3; weak D call: TRBD1 (6 bases). The length of the CDR3 is 15 residues. V shed 0 bases and J shed 2 bases, with 10 bases lying between them. Germline V lookup: CDR1 SGDLS, CDR2 YYNGEE. For the CDR3, the DNA is TGTGCCAGCAGCGTAGGACAGGCTTCCACAGATACGCAGTATTTT. It translates to CASSVGQASTDTQYF.

The table lists this clone with a few counts. Different DNA sequences within this sample yield the same CDR3. The V call is TRBV5-1, the J call TRBJ1-1, with a possible D match to TRBD1 (5 bases). Trimming took 2 bases from V and 1 from J, leaving 6 bases between them. Germline assignment: CDR1 SGHRS and CDR2 YFSETQ. This CDR3 comprises 13 residues. CDR3 coding DNA: TGCGCCAGCAGCTTTGGACAGAACACTGAAGCTTTCTTT. This encodes CASSFGQNTEAFF.

V gene TRBV11-1 combines with J gene TRBJ2-7, with D maybe TRBD1 (6 bases). The CDR3 totals 14 residues. Germline V gene data show CDR1 as SGHAT and CDR2 as FQDESV (reference sequence). The V end lost 1 base, the J end lost 2 bases, and 9 bases lay between the germline ends. DNA of the CDR3: TGTGCCAGCAGCTTAGGACAGGTACCCTACGAGCAGTACTTC. Protein: CASSLGQVPYEQYF.

J is TRBJ2-3 and V is TRBV10-1; no reliable D call. The CDR3 spans 15 residues. CDR1 is WNHNN and CDR2 is SYGVQD in the germline V gene (reference sequence). V dropped 0 bases and J dropped 2 bases, with 9 bases sitting between them. The CDR3 protein is CASSESTTATDTQYF. Written as DNA, the CDR3 is TGCGCCAGCAGTGAGTCAACGACCGCCACAGATACGCAGTATTTT.

This clone was seen a few times. This chain links TRBV4-3 with TRBJ2-7, with TRBD1 matching over 8 bases. Germline V gene sequence: CDR1 LGHNA, CDR2 YSLEER. V was clipped by 3 bases and J by 7 bases; unmatched bases: 5. This CDR3 spans 13 amino acids. CDR3 DNA sequence: TGCGCCAGCAGCCACGACAGGGGACGGGAGCAGTACTTC. Translation: CASSHDRGREQYF.

V and J are TRBV4-1 and TRBJ1-4; D unclear. The V gene's germline CDR1 is MGHRA and CDR2 YSYEKL. V dropped 4 bases and J dropped 4 bases, with 13 bases sitting between them. The CDR3 loop spans 15 amino acids. This CDR3 reads CASSLQDRNNEKLFF. CDR3 nucleotides: TGCGCCAGCAGCCTTCAGGACCGAAATAATGAAAAACTGTTTTTT.

The chain uses TRBV9 and TRBJ1-2; 11 nucleotides match TRBD1. CDR3 length equals 14 residues. Germline V gene sequence: CDR1 SGDLS, CDR2 YYNGEE. The CDR3 DNA reads as TGTGCTAGTGGGACAGGGGGACCTAACTATGGCTACACCTTC. It is translated as CASGTGGPNYGYTF.

The chain uses TRBV10-3 and TRBJ1-2; the match to TRBD1 covers 12 bases. The CDR3 spans 15 residues. Germline V gives CDR1 ENHRY, CDR2 SYGVKD. J was trimmed by 7 bases and V by 2 bases; bases with no gene match: 5. This CDR3 reads CAISEPGQGAPGYTF. The CDR3 DNA sequence: TGTGCCATCAGTGAGCCGGGACAGGGGGCGCCTGGCTACACCTTC.

This chain connects TRBV5-1 to TRBJ2-4; 10 nucleotides align to TRBD1. Germline CDR1 reads SGHRS; CDR2 reads YFSETQ. The CDR3 is made up of 14 amino acids. Trimming removed 4 bases from V and 8 bases from J; junction bases left unmatched: 6. In nucleotides, the CDR3 is TGCGCCAGCAGCATAGGGACAGGGGTGGACATTCAGTACTTC. This translates into CASSIGTGVDIQYF. Based on the CDR3 plus reference TRBV5-1 and TRBJ2-4, the full variable domain is KAGVTQTPRYLIKTRGQQVTLSCSPISGHRSVSWYQQTPGQGLQFLFEYFSETQRNKGNFPGRFSGRQFSNSRSEMNVSTLELGDSALYLCASSIGTGVDIQYFGAGTRLSVL.

Regarding this clone: This CDR3 is also generated by other DNA sequences in the sample. This sequence joins TRBV18 and TRBJ2-5; tentatively, D is TRBD2 (6 bases). Trimming removed 4 bases from V and 1 base from J, with 10 bases in between. Germline CDR1 reads KGHSH; CDR2 reads LQKENI. The CDR3 runs to 14 residues. CDR3 region: CASSLGRSQETQYF. CDR3 nucleotide sequence: TGTGCCAGCTCACTAGGGAGGTCCCAAGAGACCCAGTACTTC.

The CDR3 loop reads CASRNNRGHNQPQHF. CDR3 sequence (DNA): TGTGCCAGCAGAAATAACAGGGGACACAATCAGCCCCAGCATTTT. V and J are TRBV28 and TRBJ1-5; TRBD1 matches 7 bases. V shed 6 bases, J shed 3 bases, and the junction held 8 bases outside the gene matches. The CDR3 length is 15 residues. Per germline, CDR1 MDHEN and CDR2 SYDVKM.

The chain carries TRBV18 and TRBJ1-4; D gene uncertain. CDR3 length: 15 amino acids. Germline V gene sequence: CDR1 KGHSH, CDR2 LQKENI. V was cut by 2 bases and J by 5 bases, with 12 bases left in between. The CDR3 loop reads CASSPRESKNEKLFF. CDR3 coding DNA: TGTGCCAGCTCACCAAGAGAATCTAAAAATGAAAAACTGTTTTTT.

A single count supports this clone. The chain carries TRBV6-1 and TRBJ1-2; 9 positions agree with TRBD1. The germline CDR1 and CDR2 sequences are MNHNS and SASEGT. V shed 10 bases and J 5 bases; nucleotides not matched to a gene: 14. The CDR3 length is 15 residues. The CDR3 loop is CAIKGQGVPGYGYTF. DNA of the CDR3: TGTGCCATCAAGGGACAGGGCGTCCCCGGGTATGGCTACACCTTC.

The chain employs TRBV27 and TRBJ2-5; D uncertain. CDR3 length: 13 amino acids. Germline V lookup: CDR1 MNHEY, CDR2 SMNVEV (reference sequence). Trimming pared 5 bases from V and 3 bases from J, leaving 10 bases between. Here the CDR3 DNA reads TGTGCCAGCAGTCCGAGGTTTAAAGAGACCCAGTACTTC. It is translated as CASSPRFKETQYF.

V is TRBV19 and J is TRBJ2-3, with 7 positions matching TRBD1. The V segment lost 8 bases and the J segment 5 bases; nucleotides outside the gene matches: 16. The CDR3 contains 16 residues. Germline V gene lookup returns CDR1 LNHDA and CDR2 SQIVND (reference sequence). In DNA form, the CDR3 reads TGTGCCAGTCCCCCATCGCCAGGGGGAACAATAGATACGCAGTATTTT. Translated, it gives CASPPSPGGTIDTQYF.

V gene TRBV7-2 combines with J gene TRBJ2-7; 9 bases are a match to TRBD2. The CDR3 is 15 residues long. Trimming cost V 5 bases and J 0 bases; bases outside gene matches: 5. Germline-derived CDR1 and CDR2 are SGHTA and FQGNSA. CDR3 sequence (DNA): TGTGCCAGCAGCGACAGTAGCGGGAGCTCCTACGAGCAGTACTTC. It yields the protein CASSDSSGSSYEQYF.

This sequence joins TRBV5-4 and TRBJ2-2; 8 bases map to TRBD1. The CDR3 has 17 residues. With 4 bases clipped from V and 1 base from J, the junction kept 9 bases outside the gene matches. From germline, CDR1 is SGHNT and CDR2 YYREEE (reference sequence). CDR3 protein: CASSRSPGQENTGELFF. The CDR3 region has the DNA TGTGCCAGCAGCCGGAGTCCGGGACAGGAGAACACCGGGGAGCTGTTTTTT.

V usage is TRBV4-1 and J usage is TRBJ2-1; 12 nucleotides align to TRBD1. Germline lookup yields CDR1 MGHRA and CDR2 YSYEKL. The CDR3 consists of 21 residues. The V and J ends lost 1 base and 2 bases, in that order; junction bases with no gene match: 15. The DNA of the CDR3 is TGCGCCAGCAGCCAAGGCGTGTTGGGACAGGGGGCTAAATCTACCTACAATGAGCAGTTCTTC. The encoded protein is CASSQGVLGQGAKSTYNEQFF.

In its sample, this clone was seen once. The chain is built from TRBV7-9 and TRBJ2-1, with no clear D. The CDR3 loop spans 16 amino acids. Germline loops: CDR1 SEHNR, CDR2 FQNEAQ (reference sequence). V lost 1 base, J lost 6 bases, and 16 bases lay in between. The CDR3 DNA follows: TGTGCCAGCAGCTTAGGTAGAGCTAGGTCTTTCAATGAGCAGTTCTTC. It yields the protein CASSLGRARSFNEQFF.

The V call is TRBV5-1, the J call TRBJ2-7; D might be TRBD2 (6 bases). V was trimmed by 3 bases and J by 3 bases, leaving 16 bases between them. This CDR3 region has 15 residues. Germline assignment: CDR1 SGHRS and CDR2 YFSETQ. The CDR3 loop is CASSSRGGKGYEQYF. The CDR3 DNA reads as TGCGCCAGCAGCTCTCGGGGCGGGAAGGGCTACGAGCAGTACTTC.

This clone was observed a handful of times. V gene TRBV30 combines with J gene TRBJ1-5, with unresolved D. V was cut by 1 base and J by 7 bases, with 14 bases left in between. Germline values: CDR1 GTSNPN, CDR2 SVGIG (reference sequence). The CDR3 consists of 14 residues. The CDR3: CAWSGASTGQPQHF. The CDR3 nucleotides are TGTGCCTGGAGTGGGGCCTCAACGGGACAGCCCCAGCATTTT.

The chain uses TRBV6-1 and TRBJ1-2, with D unresolved. From germline, CDR1 is MNHNS and CDR2 SASEGT. The V gene lost 0 bases and the J gene lost 0 bases, with 17 bases spanning the gap. This CDR3 is built from 18 residues. CDR3 DNA sequence: TGTGCCAGCAGTGAAGCTTGGTCCCTAGGACGGTCTAACTATGGCTACACCTTC. This codes for CASSEAWSLGRSNYGYTF.

This CDR3 reads CASSPGGAGDSAEQYF. The CDR3, as DNA: TGCGCCAGCAGCCCCGGGGGAGCGGGAGATTCGGCCGAGCAGTACTTC. The chain couples TRBV10-1 to TRBJ2-7; 8 nucleotides agree with TRBD2. The V segment lost 6 bases and the J segment 6 bases; nucleotides outside the gene matches: 16. Germline loops: CDR1 WNHNN, CDR2 SYGVQD (reference sequence). CDR3 length: 16 residues.

The genes are TRBV5-1 and TRBJ2-3, with 7 nucleotides matching TRBD1. Trimming at V came to 4 bases and at J to 6 bases, leaving 11 bases not matched to a gene. The length of the CDR3 is 15 residues. In germline, CDR1 is SGHRS, CDR2 YFSETQ. The CDR3 protein is CASSQARGSMDTQYF. The CDR3 DNA reads TGCGCCAGCAGCCAAGCCAGGGGGTCGATGGATACGCAGTATTTT.